The 8 T cell receptor beta chains below all came from one sample that was sequenced in a study of T cell changes during pregnancy in multiple sclerosis. Generated by immunoSEQ multiplex PCR, the TCRdb table keeps only in-frame clones and is missing some. The sample contains more than 80,000 clones, under 95% of which appear only once. The material sequenced was peripheral blood, taken in the first trimester of pregnancy. The receptors shown here come from a female donor with multiple sclerosis, enrolled in a pregnancy study.

The chain has TRBV4-1 and TRBJ2-1; no clear D. Trimming shortened V by 4 bases and J by 6 bases, and 16 bases separated the two germline ends. Germline values: CDR1 MGHRA, CDR2 YSYEKL. This CDR3 comprises 15 residues. The CDR3 DNA reads TGCGCCAGCAGCCCTTACGGGTTGCTCTCCAATGAGCAGTTCTTC. Protein sequence: CASSPYGLLSNEQFF.

The rearrangement uses TRBV7-9 and TRBJ2-2; 12 nucleotides line up with TRBD2. The CDR3 is made up of 14 amino acids. The germline V gene encodes CDR1 SEHNR and CDR2 FQNEAQ (reference sequence). V shed 7 bases, J shed 5 bases, and the junction held 2 bases outside the gene matches. The CDR3 DNA reads as TGTGCCAGCACTACTAGCGGGAGGACCGGGGAGCTGTTTTTT. It specifies CASTTSGRTGELFF.

The DNA for the CDR3 is TGTGCCAGCAGCTTGGGTCTACCCCTCCTCTGGGAGCAGTACTTC. It is translated as CASSLGLPLLWEQYF. This chain connects TRBV5-6 to TRBJ2-7; no clear D gene. V lost 0 bases and J 7 bases, leaving 17 bases between the germline ends. This CDR3 has 15 amino acids. CDR1 and CDR2 from the germline V gene are SGHDT and YYEEEE. Full variable domain (missing parts from reference TRBV5-6 and TRBJ2-7): DAGVTQSPTHLIKTRGQQVTLRCSPKSGHDTVSWYQQALGQGPQFIFQYYEEEERQRGNFPDRFSGHQFPNYSSELNVNALLLGDSALYLCASSLGLPLLWEQYFGPGTRLTVT.

The chain couples TRBV30 to TRBJ1-5; D possibly corresponds to TRBD1 (6 bases). Germline CDR1 and CDR2: GTSNPN and SVGIG (reference sequence). With 5 bases removed from V and 4 bases from J, the gap between germline ends came to 12 bases. The length of the CDR3 is 13 residues. This CDR3 is CAWGVQGNQPQHF. CDR3 coding DNA: TGTGCCTGGGGGGTACAGGGAAATCAGCCCCAGCATTTT.

The chain employs TRBV30 and TRBJ1-2, with 11 bases matching TRBD1. V dropped 2 bases and J dropped 0; count of bases not matched to a gene: 5. Germline V lookup: CDR1 GTSNPN, CDR2 SVGIG (reference sequence). The length of the CDR3 is 16 residues. The CDR3 sequence: CAWSRTGGAANYGYTF. The CDR3 DNA reads TGTGCCTGGAGTAGGACAGGGGGCGCAGCTAACTATGGCTACACCTTC. The full variable domain, with the rest looked up from reference TRBV30 and TRBJ1-2, is SQTIHQWPATLVQPVGSPLSLECTVEGTSNPNLYWYRQAAGRGLQLLFYSVGIGQISSEVPQNLSASRPQDRQFILSSKKLLLSDSGFYLCAWSRTGGAANYGYTFGSGTRLTVV.

The V gene is TRBV7-2, the J gene TRBJ2-7, with 10 nucleotides matching TRBD2. Germline assignment: CDR1 SGHTA and CDR2 FQGNSA. The V segment lost 3 bases and the J segment 3 bases; nucleotides outside the gene matches: 2. CDR3 length equals 14 residues. This CDR3 is CASSLASGSYEQYF. In DNA, the CDR3 is TGTGCCAGCAGCTTGGCTAGCGGGAGCTACGAGCAGTACTTC. Complete variable domain (other parts from reference TRBV7-2 and TRBJ2-7): GAGVSQSPSNKVTEKGKDVELRCDPISGHTALYWYRQSLGQGLEFLIYFQGNSAPDKSGLPSDRFSAERTGGSVSTLTIQRTQQEDSAVYLCASSLASGSYEQYFGPGTRLTVT.

The chain recombines TRBV7-2 with TRBJ2-7; a weak D match, TRBD1 (6 bases). Per the germline V gene, CDR1 is SGHTA and CDR2 is FQGNSA. The germline V and J ends were trimmed by 5 bases and 3 bases, with 8 bases remaining between them. The CDR3 totals 12 residues. CDR3 DNA sequence: TGTGCCAGCAGCCAGGACAGCTACGAGCAGTACTTC. Its translation is CASSQDSYEQYF.

The genes are TRBV30 and TRBJ2-1, with D hard to call. Between the trimmed V and J ends, which lost 2 bases and 5 bases, there was a span of 10 bases. The germline V gene has CDR1 GTSNPN and CDR2 SVGIG (reference sequence). This CDR3 comprises 13 residues. The CDR3 DNA reads as TGTGCCTGGAGTACTCGAAGAGACAATGAGCAGTTCTTC. This codes for CAWSTRRDNEQFF. The full variable domain, in which reference TRBV30 and TRBJ2-1 provide the parts outside the CDR3, is SQTIHQWPATLVQPVGSPLSLECTVEGTSNPNLYWYRQAAGRGLQLLFYSVGIGQISSEVPQNLSASRPQDRQFILSSKKLLLSDSGFYLCAWSTRRDNEQFFGPGTRLTVL.